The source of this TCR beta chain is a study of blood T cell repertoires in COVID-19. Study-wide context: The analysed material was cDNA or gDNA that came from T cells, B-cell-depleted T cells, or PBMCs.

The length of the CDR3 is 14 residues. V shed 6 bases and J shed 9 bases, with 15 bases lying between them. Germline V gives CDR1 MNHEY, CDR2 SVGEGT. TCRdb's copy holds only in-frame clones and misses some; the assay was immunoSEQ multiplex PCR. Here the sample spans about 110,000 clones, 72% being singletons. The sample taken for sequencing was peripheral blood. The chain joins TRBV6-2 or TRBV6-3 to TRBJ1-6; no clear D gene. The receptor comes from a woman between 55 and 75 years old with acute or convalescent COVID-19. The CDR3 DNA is TGTGCCAGCAGCCTCATGGAGCGAGGTTCACCCCTCCACTTT. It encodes CASSLMERGSPLHF.